The rows below give T cell receptor beta chains drawn from one sample of a study of blood T cell repertoires in COVID-19. Profiling relied on immunoSEQ multiplex PCR, and the TCRdb table lists in-frame clones only, not all of them. The sample lists some 120,000 clones, 83% occurring once. Source material: peripheral blood. These receptors all stem from a young man with acute or convalescent COVID-19. CDR3s include the opening cysteine and the closing phenylalanine or tryptophan. A D gene is named only where the DNA matches it firmly. Clone size is given for some rows only: seen once, a few or many times, or a class if the clone is expanded.

>TRBV18|TRBD1|.|TRBJ2-5
TGTGCCAGCTCACCCGCAGGGGGCTTTGAGACCCAGTACTTC
CASSPAGGFETQYF
>TRBV6-2/TRBV6-3|.|.|TRBJ2-7
TGTGCCAGCAGTTACGGGGGGTGGACGGGCTCCTACGAGCAGTACTTC
CASSYGGWTGSYEQYF
>TRBV7-2|.|once|TRBJ2-7
TGTGCCAGCAGCCTCTCGACGGGGTCTCTTTGGCAGTACTTC
CASSLSTGSLWQYF
>TRBV5-6|TRBD1|.|TRBJ2-1
TGTGCCAGCAGCTTGAGTTCCGGGGACAGATATAATGAGCAGTTCTTC
CASSLSSGDRYNEQFF
>TRBV9|.|few|TRBJ2-2
TGTGCCAGCAGCACGGGGGTTTCTTACACCGGGGAGCTGTTTTTT
CASSTGVSYTGELFF
>TRBV7-9|.|.|TRBJ1-2
TGTGCCAGCAGCTTGTTGCAGGGTATGGGTGGCTACACCTTC
CASSLLQGMGGYTF
>TRBV30|TRBD1|.|TRBJ1-1
TGTGCCTACCAGACAGGGATGAACACTGAAGCTTTCTTT
CAYQTGMNTEAFF
>TRBV19|.|.|TRBJ1-2
TGTGCCAGTAGTATAATCACAGGGAAGTACTATGGCTACACCTTC
CASSIITGKYYGYTF
>TRBV5-1|.|.|TRBJ1-6
TGCGCCAGCAGCTTCGGGGAACGTAATTCACCCCTCCACTTT
CASSFGERNSPLHF
>TRBV27|TRBD1|.|TRBJ1-3
TGTGCCAGCCGGGACAGGGGGCCCTTTAGCTCTGGAAACACCATATATTTT
CASRDRGPFSSGNTIYF